These T cell receptor beta chains were read from a single sample in a study of blood T cell repertoires in COVID-19. Generated by immunoSEQ multiplex PCR, the TCRdb table keeps only in-frame clones and is missing some. The sample comprises under 150,000 clones, about 88% of which are singletons, and approximately 2.2% rests with the top ten. Material: PBMCs or T cells enriched from blood (not recorded which). Receptors were obtained from a woman in her fifties or sixties who had recovered from COVID-19. The conserved cysteine and the conserved F or W are not part of the CDR3 here. Each record gives: J gene, V gene, CDR3 protein.

>TRBJ1-5|TRBV30
AWSAGDYSNQPQH
>TRBJ2-2|TRBV18
ASVRTGEYAGELF
>TRBJ2-2|TRBV7-8
ASKLLGSAAGELF
>TRBJ1-1|TRBV30
AWSLERTNTEAF
>TRBJ1-2|TRBV19
ASSIEGTGDYGYT
>TRBJ2-3|TRBV14
ASSQGWGSTDTQY
>TRBJ2-2|TRBV5-1
ASSFRPGGGLSNTGELF
>TRBJ2-7|TRBV2
ASVLDSYEQY
>TRBJ2-3|TRBV5-1
ASYQGDTQY
>TRBJ2-1|TRBV12-5
ASGLVLRFRTGGPDPYNEQF
>TRBJ2-1|TRBV6-5
ASSYASGGAYGQF
>TRBJ1-1|TRBV3-1/TRBV3-2
ASSQAGFNTEAF
>TRBJ2-3|TRBV6-1
ASNLDAGTDTQY
>TRBJ2-7|TRBV10-3
AISDIGGGTYEQY
>TRBJ1-2|TRBV11-2
ASSTNRGGYT
>TRBJ2-7|TRBV3-1/TRBV3-2
ASSQVTFSSGAYEQY
>TRBJ1-2|TRBV12-3/TRBV12-4
ASSFDTYGYT
>TRBJ1-4|TRBV5-1
ASSLGTGVEKLF
>TRBJ1-1|TRBV6-6
ASSKTGQLNTEAF
>TRBJ1-1|TRBV13
ASSVDTSPEAF
>TRBJ2-3|TRBV10-1
ASSTGDTDTQY
>TRBJ1-2|TRBV9
ASSESPNYGYT
>TRBJ1-6|TRBV6-5
ASSYSTGPPNSPLH
>TRBJ2-3|TRBV5-1
ASSSRTGGQWAQY
>TRBJ1-5|TRBV19
ASSHVGQGNNQPQH
>TRBJ1-1|TRBV6-4
ASSMRVDSEAF
>TRBJ2-2|TRBV7-8
ATRGGYTGELF
>TRBJ2-3|TRBV7-9
ASSKSTGSTDTQY
>TRBJ1-1|TRBV10-2
ASLRGQGRTEAF
>TRBJ2-5|TRBV15
ATSSQEETQY
>TRBJ2-3|TRBV10-1
ASSPDDRDVY
>TRBJ1-5|TRBV29-1
SVRTQGDQPQH
>TRBJ2-7|TRBV19
ASSLGQGYEQY
>TRBJ1-5|TRBV27
ASSSVVPNSNQPQH
>TRBJ2-1|TRBV19
ASSIVGGYNEQF
>TRBJ2-7|TRBV4-1
ASSQVRGDLGNEQY
>TRBJ1-6|TRBV6-5
ASSPRQGYSPLH
>TRBJ2-1|TRBV4-2
ASSQIRGGSYNEQF
>TRBJ2-7|TRBV7-6
ASSSTSGGSYEQY
>TRBJ1-4|TRBV29-1
SGLENEKLF
>TRBJ1-1|TRBV20-1
SARWGLEAF
>TRBJ1-2|TRBV27
ASSRSGTGYGYT
>TRBJ2-1|TRBV7-3
ASSPPRSGGEQF
>TRBJ2-6|TRBV5-6
GAGLGSGANVLT
>TRBJ2-5|TRBV6-2/TRBV6-3
ASSRRQGDQETQY
>TRBJ1-1|TRBV28
ASSPRSGTRRTEAF
>TRBJ2-7|TRBV10-3
AISDNRGREQY
>TRBJ1-2|TRBV19
ASSNLAGNGGYT
>TRBJ2-2|TRBV5-1
ASSLPLAGTNTGELF
>TRBJ1-1|TRBV11-3
ASSLRQGGLNTEAF
>TRBJ2-5|TRBV9
ASSAGQARGQETQY
>TRBJ2-7|TRBV6-5
ASTSPREGYEQY
>TRBJ2-7|TRBV5-4
ASSPTGDSSYEQY